Following are 21 T cell receptor beta chains from one sample sequenced in a study of spatial heterogeneity in lung cancer. Regarding time point: sample taken at primary tumor resection. In each case, whole RNA from tumor, nontumor lung or frozen PBMC was sequenced unsorted. TCRdb analysed the 5' RACE reads with MiXCR anew, one entry per CDR3 protein. The sample consists of about 47,000 distinct CDR3 sequences, approximately 12% of them appearing once. Sequences were derived from PBMCs, sampled at surgery. The receptor set was obtained from a female donor with early-stage non-small cell lung cancer.

The table lists this clonotype with many counts. The chain joins TRBV7-2 to TRBJ1-2; TRBD1 matches at 8 bases. Germline values: CDR1 SGHTA, CDR2 FQGNSA. The CDR3 sequence is 14 residues long. The ends lost 1 base at V and 4 bases at J; junction bases unmatched: 2. The CDR3, as DNA: TGTGCCAGCAGCTTAGGACAGGGGATCTATGGCTACACCTTC. It encodes CASSLGQGIYGYTF.

The rearrangement links TRBV20-1 to TRBJ1-5, with D possibly matching TRBD1 (5 bases). Germline assignment: CDR1 DFQATT and CDR2 SNEGSKA (reference sequence). This CDR3 has 16 residues. Trimming cost V 1 base and J 3 bases, with 16 bases left between them. The CDR3 DNA sequence: TGCAGTGCTAGAGGGCAGGGAAGGATCAACAATCAGCCCCAGCATTTT. Its protein product is CSARGQGRINNQPQHF.

V gene TRBV28 combines with J gene TRBJ1-1; D gene unclear. Germline CDR1 reads MDHEN; CDR2 reads SYDVKM. CDR3 length: 15 residues. Trimming cost V 5 bases and J 2 bases, with 15 bases left between them. CDR3 in amino acids: CASSPAGSRNTEAFF. The CDR3, as DNA: TGTGCCAGCAGTCCGGCCGGATCGAGAAACACTGAAGCTTTCTTT.

V usage is TRBV29-1 and J usage is TRBJ2-1, with D unclear. The V and J ends lost 0 bases and 8 bases respectively, with 17 bases between them. The CDR3 contains 15 residues. Germline lookup yields CDR1 SQVTM and CDR2 ANQGSEA. The CDR3 DNA sequence: TGCAGCGTTGAAGATCTGGACCCGGCGGCGTATGAGCAGTTCTTC. Its translation is CSVEDLDPAAYEQFF.

In this sample, this clonotype turned up many times. The rearrangement links TRBV12-3 or TRBV12-4 to TRBJ1-6, with D maybe TRBD1 (5 bases). V was cut by 2 bases and J by 13 bases, with 12 bases left in between. CDR3 size: 13 residues. CDR3 nucleotide sequence: TGTGCCAGCAGTTTAATGGGGCTAAGCCCCCTCCACTTT. Amino acids: CASSLMGLSPLHF.

This chain uses TRBV7-9 with TRBJ1-2; unclear D gene. There are 14 residues in the CDR3. The V end was cut by 4 bases, the J end by 8 bases, with 17 bases between. In germline, CDR1 is SEHNR, CDR2 FQNEAQ (reference sequence). The CDR3 region has the DNA TGTGCCAGCAGCTCCCACGGGATTAGTGGGGGCTACACCTTC. This translates into CASSSHGISGGYTF.

The rearrangement uses TRBV5-1 and TRBJ2-7; weak D call: TRBD1 (6 bases). The CDR3 runs 16 residues. Germline CDR1 is SGHRS and CDR2 is YFSETQ. V gave up 3 bases and J gave up 6 bases, with 22 bases separating them. The CDR3 is CASSSTTVQGSSEQYF. For the CDR3, the DNA is TGCGCCAGCAGCTCCACGACGGTACAGGGATCGAGCGAGCAGTACTTC.

This clonotype was observed a handful of times. The chain employs TRBV2 and TRBJ1-6, with D possibly being TRBD1 (6 bases). Germline V CDR1 and CDR2: SNHLY, FYNNEI. The CDR3 covers 13 residues. Trimming took off 4 bases at V and 6 bases at J, with 7 bases between the two ends. CDR3 loop: CASSAGVNSPLHF. CDR3 nucleotide sequence: TGTGCCAGCAGTGCAGGGGTTAATTCACCCCTCCACTTT.

This clonotype was detected many times. Just one base apart from a much larger clone, this may be a read error. The gene calls are TRBV19 and TRBJ1-2, with D uncertain. The CDR3 has 13 amino acids. Germline values: CDR1 LNHDA, CDR2 SQIVND (reference sequence). The CDR3 loop reads CASSINWLYGDTF. The CDR3 DNA is TGTGCCAGTAGTATCAACTGGCTCTATGGCGACACCTTC.

The CDR3 spells CASSLKGYEQYF. Here the CDR3 DNA reads TGTGCCAGCAGTTTAAAGGGCTACGAGCAGTACTTC. The rearrangement uses TRBV28 and TRBJ2-7, with no clear D. Germline V lookup: CDR1 MDHEN, CDR2 SYDVKM. V was pared by 2 bases and J by 3 bases, with 5 bases between. The CDR3 is 12 residues long.

CDR3 region: CASSLGIRNTEAFF. The CDR3 nucleotides are TGTGCCAGCAGCTTAGGAATAAGGAACACTGAAGCTTTCTTT. The genes are TRBV11-2 and TRBJ1-1; D not certain. CDR1 SGHAT and CDR2 FQNNGV come from the germline V gene. The CDR3 is 14 residues long. V was cut by 1 base and J by 1 base, with 7 bases left in between. The variable domain in full, with the rest retrieved from reference TRBV11-2 and TRBJ1-1, is EAGVAQSPRYKIIEKRQSVAFWCNPISGHATLYWYQQILGQGPKLLIQFQNNGVVDDSQLPKDRFSAERLKGVDSTLKIQPAKLEDSAVYLCASSLGIRNTEAFFGQGTRLTVV.

V and J are TRBV7-2 and TRBJ2-5, with D maybe TRBD1 (6 bases). Germline CDR1 is SGHTA and CDR2 is FQGNSA. The V end was cut by 1 base, the J end by 10 bases, with 13 bases between. The CDR3 loop spans 13 amino acids. As DNA, the CDR3 is TGTGCCAGCAGCTTAGGGGGGCCAAGTGGCCAGTACTTC. Protein: CASSLGGPSGQYF.

Notes on this clonotype: A much larger clonotype is one base distant, so this may be a read error. The chain couples TRBV5-1 to TRBJ2-7; 8 nucleotides match TRBD2. Germline trimming cut 0 bases from V and 3 bases from J; bases unmatched to any gene: 17. CDR1 is SGHRS and CDR2 is YFSETQ in the germline V gene. This CDR3 has 19 amino acids. The CDR3 DNA reads TGCGCCAGCAGCTTGGAACCAGCGGGGGCTTCCCTCCCTCTCTACGAGCAGTACTTC. Its protein product is CASSLEPAGASLPLYEQYF.

At least ten counts were recorded for this clonotype. The chain carries TRBV19 and TRBJ1-2, with D perhaps TRBD1 (5 bases). There are 16 residues in the CDR3. V lost 3 bases and J 4 bases, leaving 18 bases between the germline ends. CDR1 LNHDA and CDR2 SQIVND come from the germline V gene (reference sequence). The CDR3 here is CASSIRSGSLAYGYTF. The CDR3 DNA reads as TGTGCCAGTAGTATTCGGTCAGGGAGTCTGGCCTATGGCTACACCTTC. Full variable domain (missing parts from reference TRBV19 and TRBJ1-2): DGGITQSPKYLFRKEGQNVTLSCEQNLNHDAMYWYRQDPGQGLRLIYYSQIVNDFQKGDIAEGYSVSREKKESFPLTVTSAQKNPTAFYLCASSIRSGSLAYGYTFGSGTRLTVV.

This clonotype was counted many times. This chain connects TRBV6-2 or TRBV6-3 to TRBJ1-5; no clear D gene. CDR3 length: 13 residues. In germline, CDR1 is MNHEY, CDR2 SVGEGT. Trimming removed 2 bases from V and 4 bases from J, with 6 bases in between. This CDR3 reads CASSYDGNQPQHF. The DNA for the CDR3 is TGTGCCAGCAGTTACGACGGGAATCAGCCCCAGCATTTT.

This chain joins TRBV19 and TRBJ1-5; 9 bases are shared with TRBD1. The trim removed 5 bases at V and 5 bases at J, leaving 7 bases unmatched. CDR1 and CDR2 (germline): LNHDA, SQIVND (reference sequence). The CDR3 has 15 amino acids. The CDR3 region is CASSFGQGNDQPQHF. The CDR3 DNA follows: TGTGCCAGTAGTTTCGGACAGGGGAACGATCAGCCCCAGCATTTT.

The CDR3 bases are TGTGCCAGCAGCTTGGAGGGGGGGTCATACGAGCAGTACTTC. This codes for CASSLEGGSYEQYF. The V call is TRBV5-4, the J call TRBJ2-7; TRBD2 might be the D (7 bases). The length of the CDR3 is 14 residues. From germline, CDR1 is SGHNT and CDR2 YYREEE (reference sequence). With 0 bases removed from V and 4 bases from J, the gap between germline ends came to 11 bases.

This clonotype showed up just a few times. The chain carries TRBV29-1 and TRBJ2-7; D may match TRBD1 or TRBD2 (5 bases each). The V end lost 6 bases, the J end lost 7 bases, and 19 bases lay between the germline ends. The CDR3 loop spans 13 amino acids. Germline V gives CDR1 SQVTM, CDR2 ANQGSEA. The CDR3 nucleotides are TGCAGCGTGACCGGGACCAAGAACGATGAGCAGTACTTC. Amino acids: CSVTGTKNDEQYF.

The sample holds a few counts of this clonotype. The V and J genes are TRBV19 and TRBJ1-5; the D is unclear. Per germline, CDR1 LNHDA and CDR2 SQIVND (reference sequence). V lost 6 bases, J lost 6 bases, and 15 bases lay in between. There are 14 residues in the CDR3. The CDR3 here is CASRPGGSAQPQHF. CDR3 in DNA: TGTGCCAGTAGACCTGGCGGGTCCGCTCAGCCCCAGCATTTT. The full variable domain, completed using reference TRBV19 and TRBJ1-5, is DGGITQSPKYLFRKEGQNVTLSCEQNLNHDAMYWYRQDPGQGLRLIYYSQIVNDFQKGDIAEGYSVSREKKESFPLTVTSAQKNPTAFYLCASRPGGSAQPQHFGDGTRLSIL.

This clonotype was seen more than once but under ten times. This chain joins TRBV5-4 and TRBJ2-2; TRBD2 is a possible D gene (6 bases). The ends were cut back, 3 bases at V and 2 bases at J, with 14 bases in the middle. Germline-derived CDR1 and CDR2 are SGHNT and YYREEE (reference sequence). The CDR3 sequence is 16 residues long. The CDR3 DNA follows: TGTGCCAGCAGCTGGGATAGCGGACTAAACACCGGGGAGCTGTTTTTT. This encodes CASSWDSGLNTGELFF.

This clonotype was picked up many times. The chain has TRBV28 and TRBJ1-4, with 7 bases identical to TRBD1. After removal of 5 bases from V and 7 bases from J, the junction contained 7 bases not matched to a gene. Germline assignment: CDR1 MDHEN and CDR2 SYDVKM. The CDR3 runs 14 residues. CDR3 in amino acids: CASSPPGGIEKLFF. DNA for the CDR3: TGTGCCAGCAGTCCCCCAGGGGGGATTGAAAAACTGTTTTTT. Full variable domain (outside the CDR3, taken from reference TRBV28 and TRBJ1-4): DVKVTQSSRYLVKRTGEKVFLECVQDMDHENMFWYRQDPGLGLRLIYFSYDVKMKEKGDIPEGYSVSREKKERFSLILESASTNQTSMYLCASSPPGGIEKLFFGSGTQLSVL.